This T cell receptor beta chain was sequenced in a study of T-cell memory formation after mild COVID-19. V dropped 4 bases and J dropped 8 bases, with 18 bases sitting between them. The V gene's germline CDR1 is MNHEY and CDR2 SVGAGI. The CDR3 runs 14 residues. This clonotype turned up a few times. TCRdb analysed the 5' RACE reads with MiXCR anew, one entry per CDR3 protein. The sample includes 270,000 or so distinct CDR3 sequences, over 15% of them seen just once. The clonotype originates from a man in his late teens or twenties who had mild COVID-19 (a few samples of this study predate the infection). Cell type and time point are not known. The sample was PBMCs or a T cell subset sorted from them (not recorded which). The chain recombines TRBV6-5 with TRBJ2-7, with D perhaps matching TRBD1 (7 bases). CDR3 DNA: TGTGCCAGCAGTTGGGCGGGGACAGATACGAAGCAGTACTTC. This gives the protein CASSWAGTDTKQYF.